This T cell receptor (beta chain) is drawn from a study of T cell responses to AZD1222 COVID-19 vaccine. Overall study findings and caveats: The study found vaccine-associated CD4 TCRs spanning spike, dominant at 160-218 and 743-854.

V was shortened by 4 bases and J by 0 bases, with 16 bases between the two germline ends. CDR3 size: 17 residues. CDR1 is ENHRY and CDR2 is SYGVKD in the germline V gene. Method: immunoSEQ multiplex PCR; TCRdb's copy keeps in-frame clones and lacks some. Among 150,000 to 200,000 clones, 90% to 95% were seen once, and the ten largest hold 1.5% to 2%. With respect to this clone: Its antigen is not identified.

This chain joins TRBV10-3 and TRBJ1-3; D ambiguous. This TCR came from an adult who received the AZD1222 COVID-19 vaccine. Sequences were derived from peripheral blood, sampled 28 days after the second AZD1222 dose. For the CDR3, the DNA is TGTGCCATCAGTGGTGCAACCGACCCAGGCTCTGGAAACACCATATATTTT. Translation gives CAISGATDPGSGNTIYF.